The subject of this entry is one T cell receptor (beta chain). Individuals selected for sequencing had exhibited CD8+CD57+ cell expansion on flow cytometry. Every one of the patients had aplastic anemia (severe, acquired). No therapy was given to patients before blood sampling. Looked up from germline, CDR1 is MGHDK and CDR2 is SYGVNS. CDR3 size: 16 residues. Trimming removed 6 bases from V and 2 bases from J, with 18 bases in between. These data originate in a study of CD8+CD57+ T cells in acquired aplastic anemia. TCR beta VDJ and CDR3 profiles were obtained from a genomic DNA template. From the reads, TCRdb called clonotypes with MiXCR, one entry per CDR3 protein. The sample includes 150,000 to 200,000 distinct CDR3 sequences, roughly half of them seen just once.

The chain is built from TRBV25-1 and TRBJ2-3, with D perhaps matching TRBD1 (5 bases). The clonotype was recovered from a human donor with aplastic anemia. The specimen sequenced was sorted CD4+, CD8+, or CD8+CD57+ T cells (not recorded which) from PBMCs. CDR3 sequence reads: CASSSGQGLNTDTQYF. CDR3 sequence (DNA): TGTGCCAGCAGCTCAGGCCAGGGCTTGAACACAGATACGCAGTATTTT.